A few counts support the clone carrying this TCR beta chain. Its specificity is unknown. This entry comes from a study of vaccination and CD4 T cells after COVID-19. Study-level results: Post-vaccination, and not before, a median roughly 86% of reactive clones appeared in convalescent patients. Rising from roughly 21 to 40, the median of SARS-CoV-2-reactive clonotypes did not change significantly.

This sample's treatment: roughly 11-day PBMC culture with coronavirus spike peptide pools or control peptides (ViraFEST assay). Once peptide pools had expanded antigen-specific T cells, ViraFEST sequenced TCRs. Sequence data for DNA of cultured CD4+ T cells were generated by the Oncomine TCR Beta short-read assay. TCRdb called the PCR reads again in MiXCR, with one record for every CDR3 protein. The sample lists roughly 12,000 distinct CDR3 sequences, 61% occurring once. Trimming cost V 7 bases and J 4 bases; bases outside gene matches: 8. Germline CDR1 reads LNHDA; CDR2 reads SQIVND (reference sequence). This CDR3 has 14 amino acids.

This receptor was taken from a human donor who had recovered from COVID-19. Material: CD4+ T cells from blood, cultured in vitro. The genes are TRBV19 and TRBJ2-3; 7 bases map to TRBD1. CDR3 in amino acids: CASNRQGVADTQYF. The CDR3 bases are TGTGCCAGTAATCGGCAGGGGGTGGCAGATACGCAGTATTTT.